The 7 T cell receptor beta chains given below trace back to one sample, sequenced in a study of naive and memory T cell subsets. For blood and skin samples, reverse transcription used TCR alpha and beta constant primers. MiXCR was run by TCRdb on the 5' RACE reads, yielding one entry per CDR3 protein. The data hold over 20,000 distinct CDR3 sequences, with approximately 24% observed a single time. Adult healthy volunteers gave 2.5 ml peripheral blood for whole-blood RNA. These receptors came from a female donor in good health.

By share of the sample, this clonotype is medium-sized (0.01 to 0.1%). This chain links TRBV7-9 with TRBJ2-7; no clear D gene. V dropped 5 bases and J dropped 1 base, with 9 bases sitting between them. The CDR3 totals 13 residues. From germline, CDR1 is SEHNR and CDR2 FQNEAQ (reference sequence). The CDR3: CASSPDTSYEQYF. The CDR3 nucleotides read TGTGCCAGCAGCCCCGACACTTCCTACGAGCAGTACTTC.

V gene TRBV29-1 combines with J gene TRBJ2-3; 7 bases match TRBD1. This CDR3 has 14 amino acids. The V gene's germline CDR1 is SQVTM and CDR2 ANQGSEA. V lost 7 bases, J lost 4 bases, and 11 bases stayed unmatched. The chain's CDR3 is CSADDTGAADTQYF. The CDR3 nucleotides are TGCAGCGCCGACGATACAGGGGCCGCAGATACGCAGTATTTT.

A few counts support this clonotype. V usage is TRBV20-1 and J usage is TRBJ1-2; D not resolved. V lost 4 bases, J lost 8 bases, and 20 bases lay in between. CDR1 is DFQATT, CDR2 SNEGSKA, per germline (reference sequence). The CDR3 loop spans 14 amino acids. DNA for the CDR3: TGCAGTGCTAAGAGGGAGCTCCAGGAGCAAGGCTACACCTTC. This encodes CSAKRELQEQGYTF.

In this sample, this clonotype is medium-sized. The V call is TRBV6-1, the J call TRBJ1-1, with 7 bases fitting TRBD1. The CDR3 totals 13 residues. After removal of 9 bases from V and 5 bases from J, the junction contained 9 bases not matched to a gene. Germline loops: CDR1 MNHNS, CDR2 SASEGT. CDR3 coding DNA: TGTGCCAGTCGATGGGACAGAGGGACTGAAGCTTTCTTT. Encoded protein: CASRWDRGTEAFF.

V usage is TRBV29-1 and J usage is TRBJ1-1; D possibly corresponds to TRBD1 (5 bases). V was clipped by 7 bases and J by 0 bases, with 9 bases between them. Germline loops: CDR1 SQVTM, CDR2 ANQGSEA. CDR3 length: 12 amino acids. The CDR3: CSALGVNTEAFF. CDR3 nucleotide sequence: TGCAGCGCGTTAGGGGTGAACACTGAAGCTTTCTTT.

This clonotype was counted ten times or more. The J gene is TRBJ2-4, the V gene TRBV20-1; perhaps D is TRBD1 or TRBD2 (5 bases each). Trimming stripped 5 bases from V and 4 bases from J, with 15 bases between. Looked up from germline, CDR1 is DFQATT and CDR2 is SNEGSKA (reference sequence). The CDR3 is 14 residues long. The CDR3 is CSAPAIGTKNIQYF. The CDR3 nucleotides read TGCAGTGCTCCCGCGATAGGGACGAAAAACATTCAGTACTTC.

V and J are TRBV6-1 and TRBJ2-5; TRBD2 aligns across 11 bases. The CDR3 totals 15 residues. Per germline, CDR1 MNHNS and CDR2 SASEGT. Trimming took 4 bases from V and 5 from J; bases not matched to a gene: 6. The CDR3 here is CASSVRTSGWETQYF. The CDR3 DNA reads TGTGCCAGCAGTGTGCGGACTAGCGGGTGGGAGACCCAGTACTTC.